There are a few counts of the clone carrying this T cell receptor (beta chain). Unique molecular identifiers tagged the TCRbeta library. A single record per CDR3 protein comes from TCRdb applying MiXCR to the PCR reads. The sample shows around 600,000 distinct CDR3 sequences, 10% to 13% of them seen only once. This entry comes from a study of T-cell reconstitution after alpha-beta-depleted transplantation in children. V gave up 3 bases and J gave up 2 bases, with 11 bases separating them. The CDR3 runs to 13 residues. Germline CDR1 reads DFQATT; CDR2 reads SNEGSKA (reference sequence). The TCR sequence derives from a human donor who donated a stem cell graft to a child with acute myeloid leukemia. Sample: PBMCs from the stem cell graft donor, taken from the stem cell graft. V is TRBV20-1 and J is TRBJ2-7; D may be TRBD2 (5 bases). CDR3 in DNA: TGCAGTGCTAGTAAAGCGGCTACCTACGAGCAGTACTTC. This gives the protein CSASKAATYEQYF.